Here is one T cell receptor beta chain with its context. This entry belongs to a study of T cells in tuberculosis. Germline V CDR1 and CDR2: MNHNS, SASEGT. The ends lost 6 bases at V and 5 bases at J; junction bases unmatched: 8. The CDR3 runs to 14 residues. Measured with immunoSEQ multiplex PCR; TCRdb has only the in-frame clones, and not every one. The sample records more than 35,000 clones, nearly 95% being singletons. The gene calls are TRBV6-1 and TRBJ2-7; 9 bases align to TRBD1. Sequenced input: PBMCs. The origin of this receptor is a donor between 5 and 29 years old with latent tuberculosis or without tuberculosis infection. CDR3 in amino acids: CASRRDRAINEQYF. The CDR3 bases are TGTGCCAGCAGGAGGGACAGGGCTATTAACGAGCAGTACTTC.